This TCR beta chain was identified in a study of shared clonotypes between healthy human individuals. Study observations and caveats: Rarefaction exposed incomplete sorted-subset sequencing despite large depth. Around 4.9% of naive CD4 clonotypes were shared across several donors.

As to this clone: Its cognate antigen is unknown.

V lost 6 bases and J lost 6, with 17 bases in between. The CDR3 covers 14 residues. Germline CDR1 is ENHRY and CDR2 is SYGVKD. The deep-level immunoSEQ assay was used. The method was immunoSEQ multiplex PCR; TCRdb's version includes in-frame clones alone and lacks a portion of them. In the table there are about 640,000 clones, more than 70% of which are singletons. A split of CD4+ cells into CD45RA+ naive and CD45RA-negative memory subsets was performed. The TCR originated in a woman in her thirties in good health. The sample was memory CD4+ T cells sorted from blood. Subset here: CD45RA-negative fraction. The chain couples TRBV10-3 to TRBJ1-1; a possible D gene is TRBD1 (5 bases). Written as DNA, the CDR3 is TGTGCCATCAGGACCGGGCCGGGGGTCGCTGAAGCTTTCTTT. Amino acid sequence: CAIRTGPGVAEAFF.